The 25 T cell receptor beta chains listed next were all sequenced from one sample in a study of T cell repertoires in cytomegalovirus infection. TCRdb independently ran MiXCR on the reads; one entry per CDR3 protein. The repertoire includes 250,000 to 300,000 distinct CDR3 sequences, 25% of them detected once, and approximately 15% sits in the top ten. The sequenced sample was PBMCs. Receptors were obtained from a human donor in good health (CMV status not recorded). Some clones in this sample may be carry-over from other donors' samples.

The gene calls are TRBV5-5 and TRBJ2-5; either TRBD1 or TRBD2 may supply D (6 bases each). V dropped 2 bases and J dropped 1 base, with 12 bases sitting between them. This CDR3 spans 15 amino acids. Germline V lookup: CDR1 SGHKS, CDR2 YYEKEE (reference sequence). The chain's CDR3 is CASSFGGRVQETQYF. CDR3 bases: TGTGCCAGCAGCTTTGGGGGGCGCGTCCAAGAGACCCAGTACTTC. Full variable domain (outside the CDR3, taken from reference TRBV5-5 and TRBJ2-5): DAGVTQSPTHLIKTRGQQVTLRCSPISGHKSVSWYQQVLGQGPQFIFQYYEKEERGRGNFPDRFSARQFPNYSSELNVNALLLGDSALYLCASSFGGRVQETQYFGPGTRLLVL.

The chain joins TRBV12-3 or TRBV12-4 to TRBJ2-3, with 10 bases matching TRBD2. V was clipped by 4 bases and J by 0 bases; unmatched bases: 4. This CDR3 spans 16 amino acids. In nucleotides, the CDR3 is TGTGCCAGCAGTTGGACTAGCGGACCTAGCACAGATACGCAGTATTTT. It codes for CASSWTSGPSTDTQYF.

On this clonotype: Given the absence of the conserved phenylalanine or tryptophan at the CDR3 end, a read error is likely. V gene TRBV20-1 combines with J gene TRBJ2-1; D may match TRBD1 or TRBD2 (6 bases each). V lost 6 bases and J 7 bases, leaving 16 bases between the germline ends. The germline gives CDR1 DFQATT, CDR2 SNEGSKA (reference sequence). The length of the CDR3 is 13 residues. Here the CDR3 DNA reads TGCAGTGCCGGGAGACAGGCCTCTAATGAGCAGTTCTTA. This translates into CSAGRQASNEQFL.

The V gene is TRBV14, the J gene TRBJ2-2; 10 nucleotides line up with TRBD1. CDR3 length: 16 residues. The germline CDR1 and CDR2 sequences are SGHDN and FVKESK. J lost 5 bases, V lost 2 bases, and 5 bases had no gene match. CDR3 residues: CASSQPGQGNTGELFF. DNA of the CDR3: TGTGCCAGCAGCCAACCGGGACAGGGGAATACCGGGGAGCTGTTTTTT.

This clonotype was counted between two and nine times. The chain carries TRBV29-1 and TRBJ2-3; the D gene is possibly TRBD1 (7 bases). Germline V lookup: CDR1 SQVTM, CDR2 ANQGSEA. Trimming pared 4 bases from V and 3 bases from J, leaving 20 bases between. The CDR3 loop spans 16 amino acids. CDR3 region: CSVVGGLTGTTDTQYF. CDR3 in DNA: TGCAGCGTTGTGGGGGGACTGACAGGGACGACAGATACGCAGTATTTT.

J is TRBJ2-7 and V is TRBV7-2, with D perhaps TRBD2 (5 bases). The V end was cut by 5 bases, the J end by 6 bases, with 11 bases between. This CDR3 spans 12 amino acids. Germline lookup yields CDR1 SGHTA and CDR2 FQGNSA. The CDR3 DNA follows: TGTGCCAGCAGCCGGTACGGAGGCGAGCAGTACGTC. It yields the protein CASSRYGGEQYV.

This CDR3 is CASSLAVSGAEQFF. The CDR3 region has the DNA TGTGCCAGCAGCTTGGCCGTCTCCGGAGCTGAGCAGTTCTTC. The chain recombines TRBV5-6 with TRBJ2-1; D is unclear. V lost 0 bases, J lost 9 bases, and 13 bases lay in between. CDR3 size: 14 residues. The germline gives CDR1 SGHDT, CDR2 YYEEEE. Combining the CDR3 with reference TRBV5-6 and TRBJ2-1 gives the whole variable domain DAGVTQSPTHLIKTRGQQVTLRCSPKSGHDTVSWYQQALGQGPQFIFQYYEEEERQRGNFPDRFSGHQFPNYSSELNVNALLLGDSALYLCASSLAVSGAEQFFGPGTRLTVL.

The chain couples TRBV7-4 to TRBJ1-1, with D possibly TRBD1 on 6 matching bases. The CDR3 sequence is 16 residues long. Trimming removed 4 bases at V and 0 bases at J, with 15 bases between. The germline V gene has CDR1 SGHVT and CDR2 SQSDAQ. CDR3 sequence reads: CASSCRPRQVNTEAFF. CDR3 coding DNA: TGTGCCAGCAGCTGCCGCCCAAGACAGGTGAACACTGAAGCTTTCTTT.

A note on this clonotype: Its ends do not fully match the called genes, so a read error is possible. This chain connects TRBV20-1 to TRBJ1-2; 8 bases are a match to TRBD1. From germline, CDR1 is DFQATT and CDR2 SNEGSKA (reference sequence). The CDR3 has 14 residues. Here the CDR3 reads CSARDTGGFYGYTF. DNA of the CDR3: TGCAGTGCTCGAGATACAGGGGGGTTTTATGGCTACACCTTC.

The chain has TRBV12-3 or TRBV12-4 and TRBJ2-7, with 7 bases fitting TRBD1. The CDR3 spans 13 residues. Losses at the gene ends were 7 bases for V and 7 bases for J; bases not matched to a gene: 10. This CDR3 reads CASTATGYGEQYF. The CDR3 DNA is TGTGCCAGCACCGCGACAGGGTACGGGGAGCAGTACTTC.

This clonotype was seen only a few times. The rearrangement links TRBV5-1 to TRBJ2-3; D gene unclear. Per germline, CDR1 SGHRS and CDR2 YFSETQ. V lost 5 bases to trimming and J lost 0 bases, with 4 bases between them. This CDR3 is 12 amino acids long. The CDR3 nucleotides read TGCGCCAGCAGTGCCAGCACAGATACGCAGTATTTT. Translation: CASSASTDTQYF.

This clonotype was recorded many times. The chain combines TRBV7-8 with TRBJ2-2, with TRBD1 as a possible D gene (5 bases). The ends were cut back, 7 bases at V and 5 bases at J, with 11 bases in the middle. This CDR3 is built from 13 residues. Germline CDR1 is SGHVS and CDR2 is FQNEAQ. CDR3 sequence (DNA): TGTGCCAGCACCCTCTCAGGGACCGGGGAGCTGTTTTTT. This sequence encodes CASTLSGTGELFF.

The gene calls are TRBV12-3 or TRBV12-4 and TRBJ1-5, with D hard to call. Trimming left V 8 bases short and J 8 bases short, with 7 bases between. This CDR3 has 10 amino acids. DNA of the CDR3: TGTGCCAGCGGAACGGAGCCCCAGCATTTT. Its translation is CASGTEPQHF.

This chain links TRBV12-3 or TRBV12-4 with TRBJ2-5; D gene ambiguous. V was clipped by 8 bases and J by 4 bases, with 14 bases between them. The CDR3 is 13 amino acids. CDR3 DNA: TGTGCCAGCGAAGACCAACCGTCAGAGACCCAGTACTTC. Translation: CASEDQPSETQYF.

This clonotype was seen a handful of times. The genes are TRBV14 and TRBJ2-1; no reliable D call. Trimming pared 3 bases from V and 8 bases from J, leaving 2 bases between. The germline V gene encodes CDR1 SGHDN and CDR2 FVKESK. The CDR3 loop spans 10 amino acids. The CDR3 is CASSQHEQFF. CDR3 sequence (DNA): TGTGCCAGCAGCCAGCATGAGCAGTTCTTC.

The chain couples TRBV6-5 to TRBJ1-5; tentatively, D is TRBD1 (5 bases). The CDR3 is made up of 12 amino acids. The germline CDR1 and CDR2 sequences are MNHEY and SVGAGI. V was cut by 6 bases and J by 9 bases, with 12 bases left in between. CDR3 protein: CASSRAMGPQHF. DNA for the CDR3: TGTGCCAGCAGCAGGGCCATGGGGCCCCAGCATTTT.

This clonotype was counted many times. CDR3 DNA: TGTGCCAGCAGCTTAGGTGGGGCTCTCGAGACCCAGTACTTC. Its translation: CASSLGGALETQYF. This sequence joins TRBV7-2 and TRBJ2-5; TRBD1 might be the D (5 bases). The CDR3 contains 14 residues. The V gene lost 1 base and the J gene lost 5 bases, with 11 bases spanning the gap. CDR1 and CDR2 (germline): SGHTA, FQGNSA. Complete variable domain (other parts from reference TRBV7-2 and TRBJ2-5): GAGVSQSPSNKVTEKGKDVELRCDPISGHTALYWYRQSLGQGLEFLIYFQGNSAPDKSGLPSDRFSAERTGGSVSTLTIQRTQQEDSAVYLCASSLGGALETQYFGPGTRLLVL.

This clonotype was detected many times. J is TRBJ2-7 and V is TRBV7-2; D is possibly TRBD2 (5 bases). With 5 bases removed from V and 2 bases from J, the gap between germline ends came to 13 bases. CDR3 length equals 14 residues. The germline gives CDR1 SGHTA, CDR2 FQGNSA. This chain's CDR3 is CASSGLWQPYEQYF. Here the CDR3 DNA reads TGTGCCAGCAGCGGACTTTGGCAGCCCTACGAGCAGTACTTC.

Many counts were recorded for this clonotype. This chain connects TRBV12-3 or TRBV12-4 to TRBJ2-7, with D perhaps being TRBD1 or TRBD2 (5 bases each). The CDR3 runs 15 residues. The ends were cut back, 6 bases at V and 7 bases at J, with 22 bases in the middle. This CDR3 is CASSYGAGSTWEQYF. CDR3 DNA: TGTGCCAGCAGCTACGGGGCCGGGTCCACGTGGGAGCAGTACTTC.

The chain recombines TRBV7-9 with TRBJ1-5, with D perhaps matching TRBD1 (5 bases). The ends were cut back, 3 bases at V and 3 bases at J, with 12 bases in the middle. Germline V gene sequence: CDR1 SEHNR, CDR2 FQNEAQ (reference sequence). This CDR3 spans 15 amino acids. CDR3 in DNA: TGTGCCAGCAGCTTGCCGGGACGGGACAATCAGCCCCAGCATTTT. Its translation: CASSLPGRDNQPQHF.

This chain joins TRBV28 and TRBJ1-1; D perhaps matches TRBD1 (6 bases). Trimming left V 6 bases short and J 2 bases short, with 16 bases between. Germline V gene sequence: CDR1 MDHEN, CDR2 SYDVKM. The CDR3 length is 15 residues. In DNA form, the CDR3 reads TGTGCCAGCAGAACTCCCCGACAGGTAAACACTGAAGCTTTCTTT. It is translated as CASRTPRQVNTEAFF.

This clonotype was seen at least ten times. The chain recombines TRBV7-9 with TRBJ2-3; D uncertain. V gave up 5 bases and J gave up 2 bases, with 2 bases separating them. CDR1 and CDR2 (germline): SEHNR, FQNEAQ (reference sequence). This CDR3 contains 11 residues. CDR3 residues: CASSPTDTQYF. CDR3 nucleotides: TGTGCCAGCAGCCCCACAGATACGCAGTATTTT.

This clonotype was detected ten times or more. CDR3 loop: CASSFTGPYEQYF. The CDR3 region has the DNA TGTGCCAGCAGCTTCACGGGTCCCTACGAGCAGTACTTC. The chain links TRBV7-2 to TRBJ2-7; D call uncertain. Between the trimmed V and J ends, which lost 3 bases and 2 bases, there was a span of 8 bases. This CDR3 is built from 13 residues. The germline gives CDR1 SGHTA, CDR2 FQGNSA.

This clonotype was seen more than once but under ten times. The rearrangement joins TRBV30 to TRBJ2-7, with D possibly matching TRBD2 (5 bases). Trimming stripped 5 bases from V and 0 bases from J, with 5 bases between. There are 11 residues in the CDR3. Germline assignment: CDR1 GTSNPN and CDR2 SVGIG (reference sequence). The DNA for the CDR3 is TGTGCCTGGGGGAGCTCCTACGAGCAGTACTTC. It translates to CAWGSSYEQYF.

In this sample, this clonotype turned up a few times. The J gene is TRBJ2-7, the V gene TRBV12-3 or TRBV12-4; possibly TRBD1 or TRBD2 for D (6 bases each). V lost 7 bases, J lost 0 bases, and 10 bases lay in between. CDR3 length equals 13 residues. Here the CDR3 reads CASTGGSSYEQYF. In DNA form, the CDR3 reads TGTGCCAGCACCGGGGGCAGCTCCTACGAGCAGTACTTC.